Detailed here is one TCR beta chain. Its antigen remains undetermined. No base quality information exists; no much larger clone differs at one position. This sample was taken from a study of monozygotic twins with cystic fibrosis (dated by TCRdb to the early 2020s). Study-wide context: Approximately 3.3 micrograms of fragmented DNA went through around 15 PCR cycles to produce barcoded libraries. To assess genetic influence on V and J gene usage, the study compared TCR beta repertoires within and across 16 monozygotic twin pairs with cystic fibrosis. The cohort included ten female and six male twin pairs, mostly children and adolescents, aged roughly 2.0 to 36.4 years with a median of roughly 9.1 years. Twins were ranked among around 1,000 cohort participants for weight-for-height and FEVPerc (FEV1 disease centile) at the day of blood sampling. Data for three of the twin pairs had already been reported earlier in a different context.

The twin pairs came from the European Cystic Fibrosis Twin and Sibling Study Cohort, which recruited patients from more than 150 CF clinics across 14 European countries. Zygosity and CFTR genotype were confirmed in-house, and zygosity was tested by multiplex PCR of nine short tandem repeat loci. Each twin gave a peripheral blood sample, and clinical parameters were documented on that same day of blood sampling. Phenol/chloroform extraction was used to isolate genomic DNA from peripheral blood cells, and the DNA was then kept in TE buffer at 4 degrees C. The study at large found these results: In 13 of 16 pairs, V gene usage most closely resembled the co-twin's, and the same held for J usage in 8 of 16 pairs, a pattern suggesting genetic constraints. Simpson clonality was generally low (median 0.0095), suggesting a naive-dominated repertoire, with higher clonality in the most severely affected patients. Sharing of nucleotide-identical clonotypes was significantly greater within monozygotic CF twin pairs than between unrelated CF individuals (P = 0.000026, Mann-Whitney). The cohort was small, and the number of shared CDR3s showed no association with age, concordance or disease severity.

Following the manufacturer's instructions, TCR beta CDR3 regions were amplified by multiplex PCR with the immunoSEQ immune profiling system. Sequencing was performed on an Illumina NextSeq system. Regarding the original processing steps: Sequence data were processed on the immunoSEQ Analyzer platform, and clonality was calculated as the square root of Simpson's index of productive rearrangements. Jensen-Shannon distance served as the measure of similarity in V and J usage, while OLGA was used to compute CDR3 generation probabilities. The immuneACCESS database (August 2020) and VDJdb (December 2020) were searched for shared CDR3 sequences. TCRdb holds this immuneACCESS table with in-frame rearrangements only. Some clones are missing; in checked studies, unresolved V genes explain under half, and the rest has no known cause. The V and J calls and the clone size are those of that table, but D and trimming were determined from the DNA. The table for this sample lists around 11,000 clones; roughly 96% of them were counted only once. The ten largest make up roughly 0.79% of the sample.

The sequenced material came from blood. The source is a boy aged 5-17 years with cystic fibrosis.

The nucleotide sequence is given as TGTGCCAGCATCGAGCGGGGGGTCTACGAGCAGTACTTC. Its protein reads: CASIERGVYEQYF. The chain is made from TRBV6-1 and TRBJ2-7, and TRBD2 matches 9 of the central bases. The junction shows trimming of 7 bases on V and 3 bases on J, and the gene matches do not reach 4 bases of it. The CDR3 numbers 13 residues from cysteine through phenylalanine. Only the CDR3 part of the read is kept: 39 bases, read in frame from the first base. The germline V gene gives CDR1 as MNHNS and CDR2 as SASEGT.